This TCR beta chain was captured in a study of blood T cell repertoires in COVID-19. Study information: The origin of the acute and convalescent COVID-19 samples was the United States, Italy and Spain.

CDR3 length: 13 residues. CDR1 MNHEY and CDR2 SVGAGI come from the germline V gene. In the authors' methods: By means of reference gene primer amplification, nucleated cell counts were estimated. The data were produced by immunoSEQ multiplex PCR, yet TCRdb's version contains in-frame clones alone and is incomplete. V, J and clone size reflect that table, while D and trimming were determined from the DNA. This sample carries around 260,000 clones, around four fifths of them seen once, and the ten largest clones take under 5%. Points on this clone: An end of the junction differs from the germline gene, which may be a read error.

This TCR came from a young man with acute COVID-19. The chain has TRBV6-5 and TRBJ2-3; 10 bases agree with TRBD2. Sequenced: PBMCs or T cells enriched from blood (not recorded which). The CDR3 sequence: CVSGTRLAGTQYF. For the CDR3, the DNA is TGTGTCAGCGGTACACGACTAGCGGGTACGCAGTATTTT.